This T cell receptor (beta chain) comes out of a study of cytomegalovirus exposure and HLA in healthy donors. Across the study: In an early release, HLA-typed donors contributed approximately 80 million unique TCR sequences. The study's findings and limits: A later analysis linked about 17,000 TCR beta sequences to HLA alleles at 0.05 false discovery rate.

Researchers ran the PCR with 60 Vbeta and 13 Jbeta primers. Sequenced by immunoSEQ multiplex PCR; TCRdb stores in-frame clones only, minus some. The profile shows roughly 160,000 clones, 60% to 80% of them singletons. Turning to this clone: Its antigen is unidentified.

V lost 3 bases to trimming and J lost 4 bases; unmatched junction nucleotides: 5. Germline lookup yields CDR1 SGHRS and CDR2 YFSETQ. The CDR3 covers 14 residues. The TCR sequence derives from a man aged 55 to 70 in good health and CMV-seronegative. The chain joins TRBV5-1 to TRBJ2-7; 9 positions agree with TRBD2. The source material was PBMCs. The CDR3 sequence is CASSSGLAAYEQYF. The CDR3 region has the DNA TGCGCCAGCAGCTCGGGACTAGCCGCTTACGAGCAGTACTTC.